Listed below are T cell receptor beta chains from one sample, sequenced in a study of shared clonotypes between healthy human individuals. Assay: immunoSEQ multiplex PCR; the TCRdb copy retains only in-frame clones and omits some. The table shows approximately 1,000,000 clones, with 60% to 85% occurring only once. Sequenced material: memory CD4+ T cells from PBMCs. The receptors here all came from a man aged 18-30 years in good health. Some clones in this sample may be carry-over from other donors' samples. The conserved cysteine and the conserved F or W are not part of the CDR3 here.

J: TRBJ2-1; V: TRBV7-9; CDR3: ASTTIRDRGWEQF
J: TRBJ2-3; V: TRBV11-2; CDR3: ASSLLAENTDTQY
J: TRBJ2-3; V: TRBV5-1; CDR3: ASSLPDGASTDTQY
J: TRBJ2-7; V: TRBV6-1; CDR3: ASSEYFGGPNVEQY
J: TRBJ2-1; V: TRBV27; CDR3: ASSPLGGAKYNEQF
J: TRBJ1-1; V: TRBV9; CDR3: ASSADLPNTEAF
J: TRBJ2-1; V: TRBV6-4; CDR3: ASSEILAGDNEQF
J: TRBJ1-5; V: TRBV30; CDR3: AWSPSVVSPQH
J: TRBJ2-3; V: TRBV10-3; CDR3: AISATRTDTQY
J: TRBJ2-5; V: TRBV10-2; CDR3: ASSGLAGGRRETQY
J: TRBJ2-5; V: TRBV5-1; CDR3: ASSLGPTLGETQY
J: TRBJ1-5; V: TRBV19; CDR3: ASRTATGGDQPQH
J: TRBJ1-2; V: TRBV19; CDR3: ASSIAGRDYGYT
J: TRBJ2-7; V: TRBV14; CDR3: ASSQMNRLEY
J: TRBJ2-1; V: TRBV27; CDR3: ASKPSGGREQF
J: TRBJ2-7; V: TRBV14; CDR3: ASSQAARLGAQY
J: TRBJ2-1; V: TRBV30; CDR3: AWHTRGTGRNNEQF
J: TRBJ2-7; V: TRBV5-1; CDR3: ASSLVSNSYEQY
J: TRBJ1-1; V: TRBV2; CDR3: ASSDLRGTEAF
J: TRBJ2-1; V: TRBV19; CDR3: ASDGGQGTNEQF
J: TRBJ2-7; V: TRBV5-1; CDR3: ASSLWAESTYEQY
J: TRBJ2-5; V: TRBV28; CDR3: ASSFAGAETQY
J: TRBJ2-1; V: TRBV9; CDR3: ASSVATGYNEQF
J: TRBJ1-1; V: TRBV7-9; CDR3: ASSGDRNTEAF
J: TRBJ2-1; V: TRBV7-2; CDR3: ASSTRGAVDEQF
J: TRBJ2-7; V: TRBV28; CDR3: ASSLRGSTYEQY
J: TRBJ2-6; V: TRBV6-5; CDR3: ASAWDSGANVLT
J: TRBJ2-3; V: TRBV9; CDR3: ASSLTARGQTDTQY